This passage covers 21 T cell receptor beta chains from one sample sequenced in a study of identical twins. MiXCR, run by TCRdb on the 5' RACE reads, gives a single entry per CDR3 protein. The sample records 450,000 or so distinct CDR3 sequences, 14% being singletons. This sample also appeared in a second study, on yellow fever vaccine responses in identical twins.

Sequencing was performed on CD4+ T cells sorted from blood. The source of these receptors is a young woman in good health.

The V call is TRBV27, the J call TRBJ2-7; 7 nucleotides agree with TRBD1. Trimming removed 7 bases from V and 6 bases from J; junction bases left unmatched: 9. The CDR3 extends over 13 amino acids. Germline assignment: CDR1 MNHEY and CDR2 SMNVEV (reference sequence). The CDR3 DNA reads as TGTGCCAGCACCACCTGGGCAGGGGGCGAGCAGTACTTC. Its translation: CASTTWAGGEQYF.

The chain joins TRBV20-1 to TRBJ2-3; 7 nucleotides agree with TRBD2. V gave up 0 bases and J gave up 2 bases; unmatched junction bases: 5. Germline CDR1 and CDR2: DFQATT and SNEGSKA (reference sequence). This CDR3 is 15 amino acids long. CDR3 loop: CSARDARGVTDTQYF. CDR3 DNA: TGCAGTGCTAGAGATGCACGGGGGGTCACAGATACGCAGTATTTT.

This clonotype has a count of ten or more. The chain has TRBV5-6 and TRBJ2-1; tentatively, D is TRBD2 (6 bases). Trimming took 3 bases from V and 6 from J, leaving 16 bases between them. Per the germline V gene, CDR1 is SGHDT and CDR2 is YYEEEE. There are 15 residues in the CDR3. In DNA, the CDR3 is TGTGCCAGCAGCTCCGGGACTGGGGGAAGCAATGAGCAGTTCTTC. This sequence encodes CASSSGTGGSNEQFF.

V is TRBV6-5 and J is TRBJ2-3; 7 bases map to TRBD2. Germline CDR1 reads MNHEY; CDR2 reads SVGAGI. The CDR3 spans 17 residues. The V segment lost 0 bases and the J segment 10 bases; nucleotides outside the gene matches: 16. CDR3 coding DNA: TGTGCCAGCAGTTACTCGTGGGGTCGTAGTGCGGGAGAGGCGCAGTATTTT. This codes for CASSYSWGRSAGEAQYF.

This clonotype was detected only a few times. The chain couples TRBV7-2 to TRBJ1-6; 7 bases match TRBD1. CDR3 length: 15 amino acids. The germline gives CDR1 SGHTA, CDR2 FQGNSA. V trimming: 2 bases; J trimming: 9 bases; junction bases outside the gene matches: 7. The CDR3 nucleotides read TGTGCCAGCAGCTTAATTCAGGGGGTGGGTTCACCCCTCCACTTT. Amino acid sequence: CASSLIQGVGSPLHF. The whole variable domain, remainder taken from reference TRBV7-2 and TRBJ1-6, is GAGVSQSPSNKVTEKGKDVELRCDPISGHTALYWYRQSLGQGLEFLIYFQGNSAPDKSGLPSDRFSAERTGGSVSTLTIQRTQQEDSAVYLCASSLIQGVGSPLHFGNGTRLTVT.

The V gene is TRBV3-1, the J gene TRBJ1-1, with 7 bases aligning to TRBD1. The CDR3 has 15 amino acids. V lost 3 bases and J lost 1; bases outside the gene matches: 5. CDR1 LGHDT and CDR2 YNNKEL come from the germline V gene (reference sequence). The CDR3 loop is CASSQEGQRNTEAFF. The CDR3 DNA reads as TGTGCCAGCAGCCAGGAGGGACAGCGGAACACTGAAGCTTTCTTT.

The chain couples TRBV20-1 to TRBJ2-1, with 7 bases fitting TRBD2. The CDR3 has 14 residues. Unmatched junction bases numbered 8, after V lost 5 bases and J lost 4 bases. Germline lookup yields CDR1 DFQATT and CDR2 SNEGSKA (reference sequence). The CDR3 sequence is CSAAGLVQYNEQFF. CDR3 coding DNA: TGCAGTGCTGCCGGACTAGTACAGTACAATGAGCAGTTCTTC.

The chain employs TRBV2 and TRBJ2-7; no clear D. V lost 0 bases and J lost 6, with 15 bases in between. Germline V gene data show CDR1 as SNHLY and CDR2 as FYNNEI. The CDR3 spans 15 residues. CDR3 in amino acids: CASSEALARSLEQYF. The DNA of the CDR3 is TGTGCCAGCAGTGAAGCGCTTGCTCGGAGTCTCGAGCAGTACTTC.

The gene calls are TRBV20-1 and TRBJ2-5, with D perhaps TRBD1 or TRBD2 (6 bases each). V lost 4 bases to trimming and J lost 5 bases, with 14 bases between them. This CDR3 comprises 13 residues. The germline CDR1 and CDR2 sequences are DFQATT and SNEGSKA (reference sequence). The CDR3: CSATWGAGETQYF. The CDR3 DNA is TGCAGTGCTACCTGGGGGGCGGGTGAGACCCAGTACTTC.

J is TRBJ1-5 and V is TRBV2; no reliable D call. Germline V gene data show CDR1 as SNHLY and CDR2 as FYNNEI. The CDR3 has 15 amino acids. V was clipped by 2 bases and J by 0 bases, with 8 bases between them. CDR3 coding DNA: TGTGCCAGCAGTGAACACATTTATAGCAATCAGCCCCAGCATTTT. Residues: CASSEHIYSNQPQHF.

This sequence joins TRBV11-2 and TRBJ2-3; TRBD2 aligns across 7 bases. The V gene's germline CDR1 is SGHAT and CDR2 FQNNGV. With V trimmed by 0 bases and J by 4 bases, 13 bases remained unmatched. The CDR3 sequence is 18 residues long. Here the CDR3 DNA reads TGTGCCAGCAGCTTAGATCCGGGCCGGGGGGTTATAGCAGATACGCAGTATTTT. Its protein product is CASSLDPGRGVIADTQYF.

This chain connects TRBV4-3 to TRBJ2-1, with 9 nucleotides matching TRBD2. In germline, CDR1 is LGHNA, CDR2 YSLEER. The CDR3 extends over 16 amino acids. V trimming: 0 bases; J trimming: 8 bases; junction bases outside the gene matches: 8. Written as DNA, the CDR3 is TGCGCCAGCAGCCAAGAGACGGGTAGCGGGAGCTATGAGCAGTTCTTC. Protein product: CASSQETGSGSYEQFF.

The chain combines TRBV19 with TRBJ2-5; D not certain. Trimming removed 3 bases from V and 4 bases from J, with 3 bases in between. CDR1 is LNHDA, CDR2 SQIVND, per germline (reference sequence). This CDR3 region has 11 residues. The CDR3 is CASSMSETQYF. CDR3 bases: TGTGCCAGTAGTATGTCAGAGACCCAGTACTTC.

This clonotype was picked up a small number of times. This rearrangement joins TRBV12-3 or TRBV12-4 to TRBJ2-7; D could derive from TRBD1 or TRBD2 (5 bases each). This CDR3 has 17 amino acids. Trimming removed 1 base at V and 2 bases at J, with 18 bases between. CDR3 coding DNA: TGTGCCAGCAGTTTAGGGCGACACCGGGACGGAGCCTACGAGCAGTACTTC. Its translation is CASSLGRHRDGAYEQYF.

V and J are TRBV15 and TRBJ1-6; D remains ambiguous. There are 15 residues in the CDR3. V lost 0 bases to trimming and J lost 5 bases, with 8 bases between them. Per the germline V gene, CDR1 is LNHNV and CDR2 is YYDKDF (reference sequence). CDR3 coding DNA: TGTGCCACCAGCAGAGATAGCAGAGATAATTCACCCCTCCACTTT. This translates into CATSRDSRDNSPLHF.

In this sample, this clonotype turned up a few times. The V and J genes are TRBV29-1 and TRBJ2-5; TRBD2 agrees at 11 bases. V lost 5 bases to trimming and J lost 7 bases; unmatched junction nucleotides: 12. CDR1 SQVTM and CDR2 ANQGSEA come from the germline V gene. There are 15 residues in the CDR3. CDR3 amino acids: CSVTSLAGGKWTQYF. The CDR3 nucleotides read TGCAGCGTTACAAGTCTAGCGGGAGGTAAATGGACCCAGTACTTC.

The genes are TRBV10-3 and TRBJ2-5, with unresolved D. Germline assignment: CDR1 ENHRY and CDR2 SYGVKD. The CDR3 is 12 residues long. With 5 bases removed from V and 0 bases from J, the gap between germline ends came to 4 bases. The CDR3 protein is CAISSDQETQYF. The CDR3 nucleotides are TGTGCCATCAGTTCGGACCAAGAGACCCAGTACTTC.

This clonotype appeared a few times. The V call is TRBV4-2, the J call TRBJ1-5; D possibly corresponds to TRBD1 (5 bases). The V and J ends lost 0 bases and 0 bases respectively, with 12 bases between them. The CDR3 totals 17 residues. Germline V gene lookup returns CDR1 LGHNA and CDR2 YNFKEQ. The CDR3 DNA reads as TGTGCCAGCAGCCAAGATGGGGCAAAAATTAGCAATCAGCCCCAGCATTTT. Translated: CASSQDGAKISNQPQHF.

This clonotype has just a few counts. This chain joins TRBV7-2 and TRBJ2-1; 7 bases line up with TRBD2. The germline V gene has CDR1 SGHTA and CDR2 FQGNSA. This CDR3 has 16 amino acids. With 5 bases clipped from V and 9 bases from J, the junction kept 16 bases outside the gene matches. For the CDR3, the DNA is TGTGCCAGCAGCGCAGACATTCTAGCGGTAATCCCTGAGCAGTTCTTC. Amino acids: CASSADILAVIPEQFF.

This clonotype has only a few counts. The CDR3, as DNA: TGCGCCAGCCGCCGGGACAGGGATTCCTACGAGCAGTACTTC. Translated: CASRRDRDSYEQYF. The gene calls are TRBV5-1 and TRBJ2-7; 9 positions agree with TRBD1. CDR1 is SGHRS, CDR2 YFSETQ, per germline. CDR3 length: 14 residues. V gave up 7 bases and J gave up 1 base; unmatched junction bases: 6.

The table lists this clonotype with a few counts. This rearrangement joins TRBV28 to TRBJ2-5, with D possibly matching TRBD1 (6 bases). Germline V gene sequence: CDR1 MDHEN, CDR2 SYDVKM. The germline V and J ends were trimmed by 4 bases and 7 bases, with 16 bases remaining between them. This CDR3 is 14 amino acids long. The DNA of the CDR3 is TGTGCCAGCAGTTACAGCAGGGGTAGGGGGACCCAGTACTTC. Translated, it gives CASSYSRGRGTQYF.